This is a list of T cell receptor beta chains from one sample in a study of T cells after yellow fever vaccination. TCRdb recomputed calls from the 5' RACE reads with MiXCR, one row per CDR3 protein. The table lists 450,000 to 600,000 distinct CDR3 sequences, around a sixth of them singletons. The source was PBMCs, collected 5 to 6 days after the first yellow fever vaccination. The source is a man aged 18 to 29 who received the YFV17D yellow fever vaccine. Both conserved end residues are part of each CDR3. A D gene is named only where the DNA matches it firmly. Clone size is stated in some rows and not others, as once, few, many or a class when expanded.

size,V,J,D,DNA,CDR3
few,TRBV20-1,TRBJ2-1,TRBD2,TGCAGTGCTGGCCAACTCGGGACTATCTACAATGAGCAGTTCTTC,CSAGQLGTIYNEQFF
.,TRBV5-6,TRBJ1-2,.,TGTGCCAGCAGCTTGGCAGGGAATGGCTACACCTTC,CASSLAGNGYTF
few,TRBV20-1,TRBJ1-3,.,TGCAGTGCTAGTCAGGGTCTCTCTGGAAACACCATATATTTT,CSASQGLSGNTIYF
few,TRBV20-1,TRBJ1-6,.,TGCAGTGCTAGGGGGGTGGGGTCACCCCTCCACTTT,CSARGVGSPLHF
few,TRBV5-4,TRBJ1-1,.,TGTGCCAGCAGCTCTGCGGTAACTTTCAACACTGAAGCTTTCTTT,CASSSAVTFNTEAFF
.,TRBV6-1,TRBJ2-5,TRBD2,TGTGCCAGCAGGGACGGTACTAGCGGGGAAGTCGGAGAGACCCAGTACTTC,CASRDGTSGEVGETQYF
few,TRBV6-6,TRBJ2-3,.,TGTGCCAGCAGGGTAGGGATCACAGATACGCAGTATTTT,CASRVGITDTQYF
.,TRBV27,TRBJ2-1,.,TGTGCCAGCAGTTTAGACAGGACAAGGGGTGAGCAGTTCTTC,CASSLDRTRGEQFF
.,TRBV6-1,TRBJ2-5,TRBD2,TGTGCCAGCAAGAAGGCGGGGGACCAAGAGACCCAGTACTTC,CASKKAGDQETQYF
.,TRBV20-1,TRBJ2-5,TRBD2,TGCAGTGCTGGAGCCCTCTCGACTAGCTCTCAAGAGACCCAGTACTTC,CSAGALSTSSQETQYF
few,TRBV5-4,TRBJ2-3,.,TGTGCCAGCATGCCTTATGGCGGGGCAAGCACAGATACGCAGTATTTT,CASMPYGGASTDTQYF
.,TRBV2,TRBJ1-4,.,TGTGCCAGCAATAAGAGGGGGGGAAGACTGTTTTTT,CASNKRGGRLFF
few,TRBV5-1,TRBJ2-5,TRBD1,TGCGCCAGCAGCTTGAGAGACAGGGGAGAGACCCAGTACTTC,CASSLRDRGETQYF
.,TRBV11-2,TRBJ2-2,TRBD2,TGTGCCAGCAGCCGCCTTCTAGCGGGGGGGAACACCGGGGAGCTGTTTTTT,CASSRLLAGGNTGELFF
.,TRBV10-3,TRBJ2-5,TRBD1,TGTGCCATCAGTGAGGGCAGGGGGCCGGGGAAGACCCAGTACTTC,CAISEGRGPGKTQYF